The next 26 T cell receptor beta chains were all read from a single sample in a study of cytomegalovirus exposure and HLA in healthy donors. The PCR ran on 60 Vbeta and 13 Jbeta primers. Libraries were prepared by immunoSEQ multiplex PCR; TCRdb keeps only in-frame clonotypes and omits some of them. Altogether some 190,000 clones are present, about 80% being singletons, with the ten largest covering 1.4%. Sequencing input: PBMCs. Source of these receptors: a man aged 18-30 years in good health and CMV-seronegative.

This clone was detected only once. The chain links TRBV28 to TRBJ2-3; D perhaps matches TRBD2 (6 bases). V was pared by 3 bases and J by 3 bases, with 13 bases between. This CDR3 is built from 15 residues. Germline V gene sequence: CDR1 MDHEN, CDR2 SYDVKM. The CDR3 DNA reads as TGTGCCAGCAGTTTGGGAGGCGGCGGTACAGATACGCAGTATTTT. It encodes CASSLGGGGTDTQYF.

The chain is built from TRBV9 and TRBJ2-5, with 8 bases fitting TRBD1. Germline CDR1 reads SGDLS; CDR2 reads YYNGEE. V shed 3 bases and J 5 bases; nucleotides not matched to a gene: 6. The CDR3 extends over 14 amino acids. CDR3 nucleotide sequence: TGTGCCAGCAGCGGTACAGGGGGTGGCGAGACCCAGTACTTC. Residues: CASSGTGGGETQYF. Variable domain in full (rest from reference TRBV9 and TRBJ2-5): DSGVTQTPKHLITATGQRVTLRCSPRSGDLSVYWYQQSLDQGLQFLIQYYNGEERAKGNILERFSAQQFPDLHSELNLSSLELGDSALYFCASSGTGGGETQYFGPGTRLLVL.

The chain employs TRBV7-3 and TRBJ2-1, with 12 bases matching TRBD2. The CDR3 consists of 16 residues. CDR1 and CDR2 from the germline V gene are SGHTA and FQGTGA. V gave up 2 bases and J gave up 4 bases; unmatched junction bases: 3. The CDR3 loop reads CASSLLAGGPYNEQFF. CDR3 DNA sequence: TGTGCCAGCAGCTTACTAGCGGGAGGGCCGTACAATGAGCAGTTCTTC.

The chain carries TRBV19 and TRBJ1-4; D unresolved. The CDR3 sequence is 14 residues long. Trimming took 6 bases from V and 7 from J, leaving 15 bases between them. The germline gives CDR1 LNHDA, CDR2 SQIVND (reference sequence). Here the CDR3 reads CASSRRSDLEKLFF. For the CDR3, the DNA is TGTGCCAGTAGCCGCCGGTCCGATCTTGAAAAACTGTTTTTT. The full variable domain, its missing parts supplied by reference TRBV19 and TRBJ1-4, is DGGITQSPKYLFRKEGQNVTLSCEQNLNHDAMYWYRQDPGQGLRLIYYSQIVNDFQKGDIAEGYSVSREKKESFPLTVTSAQKNPTAFYLCASSRRSDLEKLFFGSGTQLSVL.

V gene TRBV6-5 combines with J gene TRBJ2-1; perhaps TRBD2 as D (6 bases). The CDR3 has 15 residues. Trimming took 2 bases from V and 3 from J, leaving 11 bases between them. Germline V gene lookup returns CDR1 MNHEY and CDR2 SVGAGI. The CDR3 nucleotides read TGTGCCAGCAGTTACGTGGCGGGAATCTACAATGAGCAGTTCTTC. Translating it yields CASSYVAGIYNEQFF.

The chain joins TRBV4-3 to TRBJ1-3, with D possibly TRBD1 on 6 matching bases. This CDR3 contains 17 residues. Trimming removed 1 base from V and 2 bases from J, with 15 bases in between. The V gene's germline CDR1 is LGHNA and CDR2 YSLEER. This chain's CDR3 is CASSQVSAQGPGNTIYF. Written as DNA, the CDR3 is TGCGCCAGCAGCCAAGTCAGCGCCCAGGGGCCTGGAAACACCATATATTTT.

CDR3 coding DNA: TGTGCCAGCAGACAGGGGGTTACCGGGGAGCTGTTTTTT. This gives the protein CASRQGVTGELFF. The genes are TRBV19 and TRBJ2-2; 9 bases align to TRBD1. The CDR3 spans 13 residues. The trim removed 9 bases at V and 5 bases at J, leaving 4 bases unmatched. Germline V gives CDR1 LNHDA, CDR2 SQIVND (reference sequence).

V usage is TRBV6-4 and J usage is TRBJ1-1; D is perhaps TRBD1 (6 bases). The germline V gene encodes CDR1 MRHNA and CDR2 SNTAGT. V shed 6 bases and J shed 4 bases, with 12 bases lying between them. The CDR3 is made up of 13 amino acids. For the CDR3, the DNA is TGTGCCAGCAGCACCAGGGGCGGCACTGAAGCTTTCTTT. This translates into CASSTRGGTEAFF.

This clone is a singleton in its sample. The J gene is TRBJ1-4, the V gene TRBV7-2, with 10 bases lining up with TRBD1. Germline CDR1 reads SGHTA; CDR2 reads FQGNSA. The CDR3 consists of 17 residues. V dropped 3 bases and J dropped 4; count of bases not matched to a gene: 8. CDR3 sequence reads: CASSFPTGGRNNEKLFF. The CDR3 nucleotides read TGTGCCAGCAGCTTCCCGACAGGGGGCAGGAATAATGAAAAACTGTTTTTT.

The gene calls are TRBV25-1 and TRBJ1-2; TRBD1 might be the D (6 bases). CDR3 size: 15 residues. From germline, CDR1 is MGHDK and CDR2 SYGVNS. The ends were cut back, 1 base at V and 8 bases at J, with 17 bases in the middle. For the CDR3, the DNA is TGTGCCAGCAGTGAATTCGACAGGACCTCGGGAGGCTACACCTTC. Translation: CASSEFDRTSGGYTF.

V usage is TRBV25-1 and J usage is TRBJ1-2; D unresolved. There are 14 residues in the CDR3. Trimming took off 5 bases at V and 3 bases at J, with 13 bases between the two ends. The germline gives CDR1 MGHDK, CDR2 SYGVNS. Here the CDR3 reads CASSSSGLHYGYTF. In DNA form, the CDR3 reads TGTGCCAGCAGTTCCTCAGGCCTGCACTATGGCTACACCTTC.

The gene calls are TRBV11-3 and TRBJ2-7, with TRBD2 as a possible D gene (5 bases). The V end lost 5 bases, the J end lost 6 bases, and 20 bases lay between the germline ends. The CDR3 runs 15 residues. The germline V gene has CDR1 SGHNT and CDR2 YENEEA. CDR3 region: CASSTGLRGSGEQYF. CDR3 DNA sequence: TGTGCCAGCAGCACCGGTTTACGCGGGTCCGGCGAGCAGTACTTC.

This clone occurred once. This chain uses TRBV30 with TRBJ1-1; the match to TRBD1 covers 9 bases. J lost 1 base, V lost 2 bases, and 14 bases had no gene match. This CDR3 has 18 amino acids. The germline gives CDR1 GTSNPN, CDR2 SVGIG (reference sequence). DNA for the CDR3: TGTGCCTGGAGTCGGGACAGGGTAGCCCCGGTCCCGAACACTGAAGCTTTCTTT. Protein sequence: CAWSRDRVAPVPNTEAFF.

This clone was seen a handful of times. The chain uses TRBV7-9 and TRBJ2-7, with 9 bases fitting TRBD1. There are 15 residues in the CDR3. The V gene end was trimmed by 3 bases and the J gene end by 2 bases; junction bases not matched to a gene: 5. Germline CDR1 reads SEHNR; CDR2 reads FQNEAQ (reference sequence). The CDR3 DNA is TGTGCCAGCAGCTTCCTCACAGGGGGCCCCTACGAGCAGTACTTC. This gives the protein CASSFLTGGPYEQYF.

This clone was observed a few times. The V call is TRBV6-5, the J call TRBJ2-7; D is unresolved. The germline CDR1 and CDR2 sequences are MNHEY and SVGAGI. CDR3 size: 12 residues. The V end lost 0 bases, the J end lost 6 bases, and 6 bases lay between the germline ends. The CDR3 spells CASSYSTGEQYF. In nucleotides, the CDR3 is TGTGCCAGCAGTTACTCGACTGGCGAGCAGTACTTC.

The gene calls are TRBV4-1 and TRBJ2-6; D might be TRBD2 (6 bases). This CDR3 contains 20 residues. Per germline, CDR1 MGHRA and CDR2 YSYEKL. V was clipped by 0 bases and J by 2 bases, with 20 bases between them. The CDR3 loop is CASSQEPEGRRVAGANVLTF. DNA of the CDR3: TGCGCCAGCAGCCAAGAGCCGGAGGGTAGGCGGGTAGCTGGGGCCAACGTCCTGACTTTC.

V gene TRBV2 combines with J gene TRBJ2-1; 7 nucleotides match TRBD1. V shed 5 bases and J 7 bases; nucleotides not matched to a gene: 8. The CDR3 extends over 14 amino acids. Germline V gives CDR1 SNHLY, CDR2 FYNNEI. The CDR3 DNA reads as TGTGCCAGCAGTTCCGACGAGACAGGGAATGAGCAGTTCTTC. As protein: CASSSDETGNEQFF. Variable domain in full (rest from reference TRBV2 and TRBJ2-1): EPEVTQTPSHQVTQMGQEVILRCVPISNHLYFYWYRQILGQKVEFLVSFYNNEISEKSEIFDDQFSVERPDGSNFTLKIRSTKLEDSAMYFCASSSDETGNEQFFGPGTRLTVL.

The genes are TRBV5-1 and TRBJ2-3; D perhaps matches TRBD1 (5 bases). The length of the CDR3 is 15 residues. V lost 5 bases to trimming and J lost 6 bases, with 19 bases between them. The germline gives CDR1 SGHRS, CDR2 YFSETQ. The CDR3 nucleotides are TGCGCCAGCAGACCAACAGGCTACGTTCTGGATACGCAGTATTTT. It yields the protein CASRPTGYVLDTQYF. Full variable domain (missing parts from reference TRBV5-1 and TRBJ2-3): KAGVTQTPRYLIKTRGQQVTLSCSPISGHRSVSWYQQTPGQGLQFLFEYFSETQRNKGNFPGRFSGRQFSNSRSEMNVSTLELGDSALYLCASRPTGYVLDTQYFGPGTRLTVL.

This clone has just a few counts. This chain links TRBV27 with TRBJ2-3, with 11 bases aligning to TRBD2. J gave up 2 bases and V 2 bases, and 6 bases lay outside the gene matches. Germline V gives CDR1 MNHEY, CDR2 SMNVEV (reference sequence). The CDR3 length is 17 residues. CDR3 sequence: CASSLVGLADSTDTQYF. In DNA form, the CDR3 reads TGTGCCAGCAGTTTAGTGGGACTAGCGGACTCCACAGATACGCAGTATTTT.

The V gene is TRBV2, the J gene TRBJ2-7, with 9 nucleotides matching TRBD1. Trimming cost V 6 bases and J 2 bases; bases outside gene matches: 5. The CDR3 is made up of 14 amino acids. CDR1 and CDR2 from the germline V gene are SNHLY and FYNNEI. Written as DNA, the CDR3 is TGTGCCAGCAGCGGACAGGGGTGGGCCTACGAGCAGTACTTC. Residues: CASSGQGWAYEQYF.

This sequence joins TRBV19 and TRBJ2-1; 8 nucleotides match TRBD2. The CDR3 has 15 residues. Looked up from germline, CDR1 is LNHDA and CDR2 is SQIVND (reference sequence). J was trimmed by 5 bases and V by 4 bases; bases with no gene match: 7. This chain's CDR3 is CASSNRGGDHNEQFF. DNA for the CDR3: TGTGCCAGTAGTAATCGGGGGGGGGATCACAATGAGCAGTTCTTC.

This chain joins TRBV15 and TRBJ2-7, with 7 bases that match TRBD1. This CDR3 has 15 amino acids. The junction had 12 bases not matched to a gene; V was cut back by 3 bases and J by 7 bases. CDR1 and CDR2 (germline): LNHNV, YYDKDF (reference sequence). The CDR3 DNA is TGTGCCACCAGCAGGCACGGACAGGCGCCCGGGGAGCAGTACTTC. Amino acids: CATSRHGQAPGEQYF.

The rearrangement uses TRBV7-6 and TRBJ2-5, with 7 bases that match TRBD1. The ends lost 1 base at V and 5 bases at J; junction bases unmatched: 7. The CDR3 runs to 15 residues. In germline, CDR1 is SGHVS, CDR2 FNYEAQ. The CDR3 DNA is TGTGCCAGCAGCTTAGAGAGGGGGCCGGATGAGACCCAGTACTTC. It is translated as CASSLERGPDETQYF.

The chain couples TRBV29-1 to TRBJ1-2, with D maybe TRBD1 (5 bases). V was clipped by 1 base and J by 2 bases, with 17 bases between them. The CDR3 loop spans 16 amino acids. The germline V gene encodes CDR1 SQVTM and CDR2 ANQGSEA. CDR3 protein: CSVEGLLAGLNYGYTF. DNA of the CDR3: TGCAGCGTTGAAGGCCTATTGGCAGGGTTGAACTATGGCTACACCTTC.

The chain recombines TRBV7-2 with TRBJ1-1; 7 bases match TRBD1. Losses at the gene ends were 5 bases for V and 1 base for J; bases not matched to a gene: 10. The CDR3 consists of 16 residues. Germline lookup yields CDR1 SGHTA and CDR2 FQGNSA. The CDR3 spells CASSPKLTGKNTEAFF. The CDR3 bases are TGTGCCAGCAGCCCAAAGCTGACAGGGAAGAACACTGAAGCTTTCTTT.

The V call is TRBV7-9, the J call TRBJ1-1; weak D call: TRBD1 (5 bases). Trimming stripped 5 bases from V and 5 bases from J, with 12 bases between. CDR1 is SEHNR, CDR2 FQNEAQ, per germline (reference sequence). CDR3 length: 13 residues. CDR3: CASSPRGGTEAFF. CDR3 nucleotide sequence: TGTGCCAGCAGCCCGAGGGGAGGGACTGAAGCTTTCTTT. Full variable domain (remainder filled in from reference TRBV7-9 and TRBJ1-1): DTGVSQNPRHKITKRGQNVTFRCDPISEHNRLYWYRQTLGQGPEFLTYFQNEAQLEKSRLLSDRFSAERPKGSFSTLEIQRTEQGDSAMYLCASSPRGGTEAFFGQGTRLTVV.